The 14 T cell receptor beta chains in this list originate from one sample, sequenced in a study of blood T cell repertoires in COVID-19. Sequenced by immunoSEQ multiplex PCR; TCRdb stores in-frame clones only, minus some. This sample carries a few hundred thousand clones, around 83% of them seen once, and the ten largest clones take around 2%. The sequencing input was peripheral blood. The receptors originated from a young man who had recovered from COVID-19.

The J gene is TRBJ1-3, the V gene TRBV18; 7 bases match TRBD1. Per germline, CDR1 KGHSH and CDR2 LQKENI. J gave up 4 bases and V 5 bases, and 5 bases lay outside the gene matches. This CDR3 is built from 14 residues. CDR3 protein: CASSLGTAGNTIYF. As DNA, the CDR3 is TGTGCCAGCTCATTGGGGACAGCCGGAAACACCATATATTTT.

The chain has TRBV2 and TRBJ2-7; D unresolved. The germline CDR1 and CDR2 sequences are SNHLY and FYNNEI. Trimming removed 3 bases from V and 0 bases from J, with 9 bases in between. The CDR3 consists of 14 residues. The chain's CDR3 is CASSDSVSSYEQYV. The DNA for the CDR3 is TGTGCCAGCAGTGACAGTGTTTCCTCCTACGAGCAGTACGTC.

This clone was seen a single time. The V and J genes are TRBV2 and TRBJ2-2, with D perhaps TRBD2 (5 bases). The CDR3 has 15 amino acids. In germline, CDR1 is SNHLY, CDR2 FYNNEI. V lost 5 bases and J lost 4, with 14 bases in between. CDR3 sequence reads: CASSSGLDGTGELFF. DNA of the CDR3: TGTGCCAGCAGTTCGGGGTTGGATGGCACCGGGGAGCTGTTTTTT. The full variable domain, completed using reference TRBV2 and TRBJ2-2, is EPEVTQTPSHQVTQMGQEVILRCVPISNHLYFYWYRQILGQKVEFLVSFYNNEISEKSEIFDDQFSVERPDGSNFTLKIRSTKLEDSAMYFCASSSGLDGTGELFFGEGSRLTVL.

The J gene is TRBJ2-7, the V gene TRBV4-1; D is possibly TRBD2 (6 bases). CDR1 is MGHRA and CDR2 is YSYEKL in the germline V gene. V dropped 1 base and J dropped 5 bases, with 9 bases sitting between them. The CDR3 covers 13 residues. CDR3 loop: CASSQVGGDEQYF. The CDR3, as DNA: TGCGCCAGCAGCCAAGTAGGAGGGGACGAGCAGTACTTC.

The V gene is TRBV5-5, the J gene TRBJ2-7; D perhaps matches TRBD2 (5 bases). Per germline, CDR1 SGHKS and CDR2 YYEKEE (reference sequence). The germline V and J ends were trimmed by 3 bases and 3 bases, with 13 bases remaining between them. This CDR3 is built from 14 residues. The CDR3 sequence is CASSWGDGNYEQYF. CDR3 nucleotides: TGTGCCAGCAGCTGGGGAGACGGAAACTACGAGCAGTACTTC.

The gene calls are TRBV5-1 and TRBJ1-4, with 7 positions matching TRBD1. The junction had 4 bases not matched to a gene; V was cut back by 1 base and J by 4 bases. CDR1 is SGHRS and CDR2 is YFSETQ in the germline V gene. The CDR3 sequence is 15 residues long. CDR3 loop: CASSLTGAFNEKLFF. The CDR3 bases are TGCGCCAGCAGCTTGACAGGGGCGTTTAATGAAAAACTGTTTTTT.

The chain is built from TRBV15 and TRBJ1-1, with D maybe TRBD1 (6 bases). The V gene's germline CDR1 is LNHNV and CDR2 YYDKDF (reference sequence). This CDR3 is 15 amino acids long. V lost 4 bases to trimming and J lost 2 bases, with 14 bases between them. For the CDR3, the DNA is TGTGCCACCAGCACCTACAGGGTAAGAAACACTGAAGCTTTCTTT. It encodes CATSTYRVRNTEAFF.

V gene TRBV2 combines with J gene TRBJ2-3; 11 positions match TRBD2. The germline V gene encodes CDR1 SNHLY and CDR2 FYNNEI. The CDR3 has 15 amino acids. With 6 bases clipped from V and 5 bases from J, the junction kept 7 bases outside the gene matches. The CDR3 nucleotides read TGTGCCAGCAGCCAGACTAGCGGGGTCAGAGATACGCAGTATTTT. Translating gives CASSQTSGVRDTQYF.

This clone was seen more than once but under ten times. The chain links TRBV5-4 to TRBJ2-5; TRBD1 aligns across 9 bases. Germline V gives CDR1 SGHNT, CDR2 YYREEE (reference sequence). The CDR3 runs to 16 residues. Losses at the gene ends were 7 bases for V and 4 bases for J; bases not matched to a gene: 14. The CDR3 here is CASGRLDRGIRETQYF. CDR3 DNA: TGTGCCAGCGGCAGGTTGGACAGGGGAATCCGAGAGACCCAGTACTTC.

The chain employs TRBV11-2 and TRBJ2-1; TRBD2 might be the D (6 bases). The CDR3 spans 17 residues. Germline V CDR1 and CDR2: SGHAT, FQNNGV. V lost 4 bases, J lost 0 bases, and 16 bases lay in between. The CDR3 loop reads CASSSPGGVNSYNEQFF. In DNA, the CDR3 is TGTGCCAGCAGCTCCCCAGGAGGGGTAAACTCCTACAATGAGCAGTTCTTC.

This clone was counted once. No conserved phenylalanine or tryptophan ends this CDR3, so it is likely a read error. No DNA is shown, since the ends of the CDR3 on it are uncertain; the CDR3 is the one TCRdb lists. CDR3: CASSETGGDWD. The genes are TRBV7-9 and TRBJ1-1; the table's D call of TRBD1 was not tested on the DNA. Inclusive of both ends, the CDR3 amounts to 11 amino acids. CDR1 is SEHNR and CDR2 is FQNEAQ in the germline V gene (reference sequence).

V usage is TRBV5-1 and J usage is TRBJ1-1; TRBD1 matches 11 bases. Trimming took 7 bases from V and 2 from J; bases not matched to a gene: 7. CDR1 is SGHRS, CDR2 YFSETQ, per germline. This CDR3 has 15 amino acids. The CDR3 nucleotides read TGCGCCAGCTCCCCCGGGACAGGGGGTAACACTGAAGCTTTCTTT. The encoded protein is CASSPGTGGNTEAFF.

The chain employs TRBV5-4 and TRBJ2-1; D unresolved. The CDR3 extends over 13 amino acids. Germline assignment: CDR1 SGHNT and CDR2 YYREEE (reference sequence). Trimming stripped 4 bases from V and 8 bases from J, with 13 bases between. The CDR3 loop is CASSPVPVDEQFF. CDR3 coding DNA: TGTGCCAGCAGCCCGGTTCCGGTGGATGAGCAGTTCTTC.

Remarks on this clone: The identical CDR3 is also encoded by other nucleotide sequences in the sample. The genes are TRBV4-1 and TRBJ2-3; a possible D gene is TRBD2 (6 bases). Between the trimmed V and J ends, which lost 0 bases and 4 bases, there was a span of 20 bases. The CDR3 sequence is 18 residues long. Looked up from germline, CDR1 is MGHRA and CDR2 is YSYEKL. Here the CDR3 DNA reads TGCGCCAGCAGCCAAGAGGGAGGCTTGAGGTCTCGGGCAGATACGCAGTATTTT. Translating it yields CASSQEGGLRSRADTQYF.